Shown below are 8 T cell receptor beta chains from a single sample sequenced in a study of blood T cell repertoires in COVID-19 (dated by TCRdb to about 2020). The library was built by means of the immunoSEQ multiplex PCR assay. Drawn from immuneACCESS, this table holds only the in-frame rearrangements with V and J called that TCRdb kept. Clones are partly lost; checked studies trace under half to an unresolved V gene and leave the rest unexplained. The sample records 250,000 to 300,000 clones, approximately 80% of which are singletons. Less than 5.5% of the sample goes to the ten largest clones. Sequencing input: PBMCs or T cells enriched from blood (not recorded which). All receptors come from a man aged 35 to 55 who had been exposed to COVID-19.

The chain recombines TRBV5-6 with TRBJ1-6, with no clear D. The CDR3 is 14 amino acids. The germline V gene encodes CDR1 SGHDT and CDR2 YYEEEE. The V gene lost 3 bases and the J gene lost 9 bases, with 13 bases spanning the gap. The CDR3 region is CASSSEIWSSPLHF. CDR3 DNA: TGTGCCAGCAGCTCGGAGATTTGGAGTTCACCCCTCCACTTT.

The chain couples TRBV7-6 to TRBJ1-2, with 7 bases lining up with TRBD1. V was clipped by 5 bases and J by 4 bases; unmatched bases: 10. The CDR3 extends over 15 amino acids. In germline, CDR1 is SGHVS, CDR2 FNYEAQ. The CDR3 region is CASSKLRDSPYGYTF. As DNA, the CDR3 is TGTGCCAGCAGCAAACTCCGGGACAGCCCCTATGGCTACACCTTC. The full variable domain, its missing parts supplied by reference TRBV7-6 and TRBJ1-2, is GAGVSQSPRYKVTKRGQDVALRCDPISGHVSLYWYRQALGQGPEFLTYFNYEAQQDKSGLPNDRFSAERPEGSISTLTIQRTEQRDSAMYRCASSKLRDSPYGYTFGSGTRLTVV.

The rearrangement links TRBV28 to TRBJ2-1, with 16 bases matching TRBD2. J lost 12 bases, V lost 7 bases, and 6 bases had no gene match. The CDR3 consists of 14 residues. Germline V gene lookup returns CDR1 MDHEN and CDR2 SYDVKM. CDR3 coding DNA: TGTGCCAGCACCCCGGGACTAGCGGGAGGGGGGCAGTTCTTC. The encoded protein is CASTPGLAGGGQFF.

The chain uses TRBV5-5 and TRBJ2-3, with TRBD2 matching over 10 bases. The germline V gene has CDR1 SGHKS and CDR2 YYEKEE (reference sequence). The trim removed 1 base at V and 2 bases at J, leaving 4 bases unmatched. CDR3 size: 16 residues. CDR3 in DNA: TGTGCCAGCAGCTTGCCTAGCGGGAGTACCACAGATACGCAGTATTTT. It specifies CASSLPSGSTTDTQYF.

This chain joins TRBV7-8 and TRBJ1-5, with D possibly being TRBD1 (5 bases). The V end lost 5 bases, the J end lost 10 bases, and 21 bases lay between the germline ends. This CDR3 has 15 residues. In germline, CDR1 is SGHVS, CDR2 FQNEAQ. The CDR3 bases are TGTGCCAGCAGCCCTCCTGGGGGGGAGATCGGCCCCCAGCATTTT. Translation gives CASSPPGGEIGPQHF.

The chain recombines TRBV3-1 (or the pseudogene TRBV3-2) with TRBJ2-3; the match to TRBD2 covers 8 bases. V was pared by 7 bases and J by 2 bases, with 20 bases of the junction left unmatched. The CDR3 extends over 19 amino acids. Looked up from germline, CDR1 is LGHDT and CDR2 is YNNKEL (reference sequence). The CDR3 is CASTLVEAAGGRDTDTQYF. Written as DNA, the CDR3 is TGTGCCAGCACCCTAGTAGAGGCGGCGGGAGGACGGGACACAGATACGCAGTATTTT.

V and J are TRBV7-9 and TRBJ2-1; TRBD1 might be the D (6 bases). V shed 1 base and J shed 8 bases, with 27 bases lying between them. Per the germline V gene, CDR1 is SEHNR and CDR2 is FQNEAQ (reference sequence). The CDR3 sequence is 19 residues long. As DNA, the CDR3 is TGTGCCAGCAGCTTAGACGTAGAATTGGGGGCGTCCTATCCGTATGAGCAGTTCTTC. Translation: CASSLDVELGASYPYEQFF.

The CDR3 here is CASRHRGQGETQYF. CDR3 bases: TGCGCCAGCAGACACAGGGGGCAGGGGGAGACCCAGTACTTC. The chain carries TRBV5-1 and TRBJ2-5; 9 bases map to TRBD1. The CDR3 consists of 14 residues. V dropped 5 bases and J dropped 5; count of bases not matched to a gene: 7. The germline V gene encodes CDR1 SGHRS and CDR2 YFSETQ.